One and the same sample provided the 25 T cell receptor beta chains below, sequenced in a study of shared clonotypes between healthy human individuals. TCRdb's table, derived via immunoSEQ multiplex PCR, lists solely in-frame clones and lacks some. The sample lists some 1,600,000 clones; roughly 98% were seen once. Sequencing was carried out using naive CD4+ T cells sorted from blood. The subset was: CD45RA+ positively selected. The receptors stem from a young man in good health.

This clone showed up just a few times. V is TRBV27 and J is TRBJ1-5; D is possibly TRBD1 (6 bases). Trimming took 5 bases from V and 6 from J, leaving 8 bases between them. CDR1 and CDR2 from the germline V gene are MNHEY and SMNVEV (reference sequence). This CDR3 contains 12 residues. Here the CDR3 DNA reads TGTGCCAGCAGTACAGGGAGTCAGCCCCAGCATTTT. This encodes CASSTGSQPQHF.

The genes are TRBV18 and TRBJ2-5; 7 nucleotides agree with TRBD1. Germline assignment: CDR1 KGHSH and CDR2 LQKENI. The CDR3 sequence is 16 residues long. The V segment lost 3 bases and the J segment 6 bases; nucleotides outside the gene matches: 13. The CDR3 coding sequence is TGTGCCAGCTCACCTGACCCTCAGGGGGTAAGGAAGACCCAGTACTTC. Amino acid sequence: CASSPDPQGVRKTQYF.

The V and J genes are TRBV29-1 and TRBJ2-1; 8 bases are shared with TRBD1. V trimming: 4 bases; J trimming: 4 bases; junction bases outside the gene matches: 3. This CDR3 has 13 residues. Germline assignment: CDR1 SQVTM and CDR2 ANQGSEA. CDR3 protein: CSVGQGKYNEQFF. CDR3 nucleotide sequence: TGCAGCGTTGGACAGGGGAAATACAATGAGCAGTTCTTC.

The CDR3 loop is CASSPLRQDGTGELFF. CDR3 sequence (DNA): TGTGCCAGCTCACCGCTCCGACAGGACGGCACCGGGGAGCTGTTTTTT. The chain carries TRBV18 and TRBJ2-2; D perhaps matches TRBD1 (6 bases). Trimming pared 3 bases from V and 4 bases from J, leaving 15 bases between. CDR1 KGHSH and CDR2 LQKENI come from the germline V gene. This CDR3 spans 16 amino acids.

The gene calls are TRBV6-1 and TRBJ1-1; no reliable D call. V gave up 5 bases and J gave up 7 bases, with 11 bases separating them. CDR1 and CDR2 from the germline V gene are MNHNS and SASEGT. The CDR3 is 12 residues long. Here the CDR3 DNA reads TGTGCCAGCAGTAAGGGAGCTTTTGAAGCTTTCTTT. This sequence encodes CASSKGAFEAFF.

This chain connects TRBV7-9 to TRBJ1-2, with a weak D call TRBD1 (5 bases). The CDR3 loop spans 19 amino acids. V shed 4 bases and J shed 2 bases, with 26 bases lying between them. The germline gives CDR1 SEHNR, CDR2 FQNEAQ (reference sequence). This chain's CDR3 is CASSSLTRDGVGENYGYTF. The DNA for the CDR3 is TGTGCCAGCAGCTCCCTAACCCGCGATGGTGTAGGGGAGAACTATGGCTACACCTTC.

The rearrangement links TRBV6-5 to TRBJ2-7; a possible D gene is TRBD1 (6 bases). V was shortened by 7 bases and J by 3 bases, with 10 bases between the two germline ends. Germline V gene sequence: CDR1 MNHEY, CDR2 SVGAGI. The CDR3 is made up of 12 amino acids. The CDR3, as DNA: TGTGCCAGCAAGCGGACAGTCTACGAGCAGTACTTC. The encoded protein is CASKRTVYEQYF.

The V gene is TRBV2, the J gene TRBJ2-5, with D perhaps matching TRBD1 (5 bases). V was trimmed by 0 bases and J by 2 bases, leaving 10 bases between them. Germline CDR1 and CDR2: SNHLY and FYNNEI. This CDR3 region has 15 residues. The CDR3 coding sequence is TGTGCCAGCAGTGAAGCGCTGGCAGGGCAAGAGACCCAGTACTTC. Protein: CASSEALAGQETQYF.

The CDR3 DNA follows: TGTGCCACCGCCCTCAGGGGACGAGAGACCCAGTACTTC. Its protein product is CATALRGRETQYF. V is TRBV19 and J is TRBJ2-5, with D perhaps TRBD1 (6 bases). This CDR3 is 13 amino acids long. The V gene lost 10 bases and the J gene lost 4 bases, with 16 bases spanning the gap. Germline lookup yields CDR1 LNHDA and CDR2 SQIVND (reference sequence).

CDR3 nucleotides: TGTGCCAGCAGTTACCGGGACCCCAAAGGGGCCGGGGAGCTGTTTTTT. Its translation: CASSYRDPKGAGELFF. The chain carries TRBV6-6 and TRBJ2-2; D may correspond to TRBD1 or TRBD2 (5 bases each). V lost 2 bases to trimming and J lost 6 bases, with 16 bases between them. Germline values: CDR1 MNHNY, CDR2 SVGAGI (reference sequence). CDR3 length: 16 residues.

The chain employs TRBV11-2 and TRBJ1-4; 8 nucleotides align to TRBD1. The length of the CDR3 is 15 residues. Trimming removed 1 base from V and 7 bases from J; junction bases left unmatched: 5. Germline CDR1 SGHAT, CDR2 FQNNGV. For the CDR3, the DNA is TGTGCCAGCAGCTTAGGCAGGGGGCCTGTTGAAAAACTGTTTTTT. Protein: CASSLGRGPVEKLFF.

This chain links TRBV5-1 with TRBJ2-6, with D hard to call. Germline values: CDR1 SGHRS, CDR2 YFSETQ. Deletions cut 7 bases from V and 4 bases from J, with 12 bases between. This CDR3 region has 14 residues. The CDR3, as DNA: TGCGCCAGCCAGGTAGCCCCCGGGGCCAACGTCCTGACTTTC. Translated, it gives CASQVAPGANVLTF.

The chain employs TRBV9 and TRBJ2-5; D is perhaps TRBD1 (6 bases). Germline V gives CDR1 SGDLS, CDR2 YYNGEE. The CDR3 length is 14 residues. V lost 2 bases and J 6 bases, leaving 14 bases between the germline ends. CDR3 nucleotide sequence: TGTGCCAGCAGCGTTTCAGGGGCGGCGCAGACCCAGTACTTC. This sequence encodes CASSVSGAAQTQYF.

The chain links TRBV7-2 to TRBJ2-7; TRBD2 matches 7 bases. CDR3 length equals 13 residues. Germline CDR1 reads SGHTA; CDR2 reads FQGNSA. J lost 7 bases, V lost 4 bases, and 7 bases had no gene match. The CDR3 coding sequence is TGTGCCAGCAGCTCCGGACGGGGAGGGGAGCAGTACTTC. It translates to CASSSGRGGEQYF.

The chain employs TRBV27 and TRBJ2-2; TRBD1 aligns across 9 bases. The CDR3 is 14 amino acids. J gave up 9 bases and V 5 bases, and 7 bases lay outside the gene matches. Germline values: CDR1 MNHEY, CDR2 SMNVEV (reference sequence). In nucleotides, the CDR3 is TGTGCCAGCAGTGTTGACAGGGGGAGCCGGGAGCTGTTTTTT. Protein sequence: CASSVDRGSRELFF.

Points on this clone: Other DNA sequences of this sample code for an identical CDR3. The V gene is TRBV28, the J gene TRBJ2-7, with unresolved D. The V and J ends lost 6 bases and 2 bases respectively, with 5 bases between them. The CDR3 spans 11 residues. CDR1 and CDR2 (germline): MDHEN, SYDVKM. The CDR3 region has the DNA TGTGCCAGCAGCCAACCCTACGAGCAGTACTTC. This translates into CASSQPYEQYF.

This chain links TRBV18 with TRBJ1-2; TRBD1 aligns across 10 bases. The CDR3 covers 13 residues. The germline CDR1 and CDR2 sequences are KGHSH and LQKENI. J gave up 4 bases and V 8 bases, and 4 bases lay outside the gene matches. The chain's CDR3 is CASATGGIYGYTF. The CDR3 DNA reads TGTGCCAGCGCGACAGGGGGCATCTATGGCTACACCTTC.

The CDR3 DNA is TGTGCCAGCAGTGTGGGGGCAGGGGAAAGGCCCCAGCATTTT. It is translated as CASSVGAGERPQHF. This chain links TRBV2 with TRBJ1-5; tentative D call: TRBD1 (6 bases). The germline V and J ends were trimmed by 4 bases and 9 bases, with 16 bases remaining between them. Germline V lookup: CDR1 SNHLY, CDR2 FYNNEI. This CDR3 has 14 amino acids.

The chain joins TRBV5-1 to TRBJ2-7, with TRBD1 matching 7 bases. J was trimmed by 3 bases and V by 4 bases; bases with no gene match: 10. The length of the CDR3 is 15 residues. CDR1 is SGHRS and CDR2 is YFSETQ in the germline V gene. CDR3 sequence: CASSPTGQQFYEQYF. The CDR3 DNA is TGCGCCAGCAGCCCCACGGGACAGCAGTTCTACGAGCAGTACTTC.

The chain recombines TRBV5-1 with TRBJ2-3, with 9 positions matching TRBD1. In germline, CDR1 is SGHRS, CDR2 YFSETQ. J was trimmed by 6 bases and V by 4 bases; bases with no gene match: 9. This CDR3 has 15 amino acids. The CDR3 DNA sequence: TGCGCCAGCAGCGGCCCGACAGGGGGAGGGGATACGCAGTATTTT. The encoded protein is CASSGPTGGGDTQYF.

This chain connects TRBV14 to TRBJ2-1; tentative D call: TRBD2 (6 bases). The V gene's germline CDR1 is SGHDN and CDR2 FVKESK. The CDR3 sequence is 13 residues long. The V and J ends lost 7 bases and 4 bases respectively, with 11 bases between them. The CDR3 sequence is CASTSGLYNEQFF. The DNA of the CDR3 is TGTGCCAGCACCTCGGGACTTTACAATGAGCAGTTCTTC.

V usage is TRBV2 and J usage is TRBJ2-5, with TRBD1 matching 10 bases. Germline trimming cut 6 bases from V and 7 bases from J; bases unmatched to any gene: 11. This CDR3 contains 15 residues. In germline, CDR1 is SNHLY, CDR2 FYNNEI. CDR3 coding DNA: TGTGCCAGCAGCGGGGACAGGGGCTTATTAGGGACCCAGTACTTC. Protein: CASSGDRGLLGTQYF.

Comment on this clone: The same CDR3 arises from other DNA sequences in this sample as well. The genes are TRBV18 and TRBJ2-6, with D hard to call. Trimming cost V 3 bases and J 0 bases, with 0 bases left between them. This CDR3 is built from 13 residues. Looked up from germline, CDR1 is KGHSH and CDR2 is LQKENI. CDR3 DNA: TGTGCCAGCTCACCCTCTGGGGCCAACGTCCTGACTTTC. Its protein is CASSPSGANVLTF.

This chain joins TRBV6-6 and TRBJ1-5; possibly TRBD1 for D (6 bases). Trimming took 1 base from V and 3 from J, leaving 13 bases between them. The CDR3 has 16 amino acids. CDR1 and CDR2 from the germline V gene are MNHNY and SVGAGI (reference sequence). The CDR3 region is CASSYFGGGFNQPQHF. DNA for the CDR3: TGTGCCAGCAGTTACTTCGGAGGGGGATTCAATCAGCCCCAGCATTTT.

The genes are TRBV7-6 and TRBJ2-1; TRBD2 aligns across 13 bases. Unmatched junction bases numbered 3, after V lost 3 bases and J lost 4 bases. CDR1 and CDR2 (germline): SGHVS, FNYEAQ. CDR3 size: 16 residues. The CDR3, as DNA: TGTGCCAGCAGCTTCGGGACTAGCGGGGCATACAATGAGCAGTTCTTC. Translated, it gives CASSFGTSGAYNEQFF. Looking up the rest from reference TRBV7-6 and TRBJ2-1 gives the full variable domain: GAGVSQSPRYKVTKRGQDVALRCDPISGHVSLYWYRQALGQGPEFLTYFNYEAQQDKSGLPNDRFSAERPEGSISTLTIQRTEQRDSAMYRCASSFGTSGAYNEQFFGPGTRLTVL.